Below are 15 T cell receptor beta chains sequenced from a single sample in a study of neurological immune-mediated disorders. TCRdb called the 5' RACE reads again in MiXCR, with one record for every CDR3 protein. The sample includes tens of thousands of distinct CDR3 sequences, 15% to 20% of them seen just once. Sequencing used PBMCs. The receptors were gathered from a woman aged 40 to 50 in good health.

The chain couples TRBV10-2 to TRBJ1-1, with TRBD1 matching 7 bases. The germline CDR1 and CDR2 sequences are WSHSY and SAAADI. The CDR3 consists of 15 residues. Trimming cost V 4 bases and J 3 bases; bases outside gene matches: 8. The CDR3, as DNA: TGCGCCAGCAGTGCCCTCGCGACAGGGCACACTGAAGCTTTCTTT. Translated, it gives CASSALATGHTEAFF.

This clonotype was recorded at least ten times. The J gene is TRBJ2-5, the V gene TRBV7-2, with 7 bases that match TRBD1. The CDR3 loop spans 15 amino acids. CDR1 and CDR2 (germline): SGHTA, FQGNSA. With 0 bases clipped from V and 5 bases from J, the junction kept 6 bases outside the gene matches. The CDR3 sequence: CASSLAVVRGETQYF. CDR3 bases: TGTGCCAGCAGCTTAGCGGTGGTCAGGGGGGAGACCCAGTACTTC.

CDR3 residues: CASSQQGRNTEAFF. DNA for the CDR3: TGTGCCAGCAGCCAACAGGGGAGGAACACTGAAGCTTTCTTT. The chain has TRBV14 and TRBJ1-1; weak D call: TRBD1 (6 bases). The ends were cut back, 2 bases at V and 1 base at J, with 8 bases in the middle. The CDR3 has 14 amino acids. Germline CDR1 is SGHDN and CDR2 is FVKESK.

This clonotype was seen repeatedly, ten times or more. This chain links TRBV20-1 with TRBJ1-5, with 9 positions matching TRBD1. Germline CDR1 reads DFQATT; CDR2 reads SNEGSKA (reference sequence). The CDR3 is 15 residues long. V trimming: 6 bases; J trimming: 7 bases; junction bases outside the gene matches: 13. CDR3 coding DNA: TGCAGTGCGAGCGGGACAGGGAGGATCAGGCAGCCCCAGCATTTT. Translating it yields CSASGTGRIRQPQHF.

This clonotype was recorded at least ten times. V is TRBV27 and J is TRBJ1-1; 8 positions agree with TRBD1. The germline V gene encodes CDR1 MNHEY and CDR2 SMNVEV (reference sequence). The junction had 2 bases not matched to a gene; V was cut back by 5 bases and J by 0 bases. The CDR3 covers 14 residues. CDR3 bases: TGTGCCAGCAGTCCGACAGGGGTGAACACTGAAGCTTTCTTT. Its translation: CASSPTGVNTEAFF.

The chain uses TRBV20-1 and TRBJ2-4, with 7 nucleotides matching TRBD1. The V and J ends lost 2 bases and 5 bases, in that order; junction bases with no gene match: 3. Germline V gene sequence: CDR1 DFQATT, CDR2 SNEGSKA (reference sequence). The CDR3 has 13 amino acids. CDR3 sequence: CSARQGDENIQYF. CDR3 DNA: TGCAGTGCTAGACAGGGGGACGAAAACATTCAGTACTTC.

The genes are TRBV19 and TRBJ2-2; 8 nucleotides match TRBD1. The CDR3 contains 15 residues. CDR1 is LNHDA, CDR2 SQIVND, per germline (reference sequence). V trimming: 6 bases; J trimming: 0 bases; junction bases outside the gene matches: 3. CDR3 sequence (DNA): TGTGCCAGTAGGGTGGGACAGGCGAACACCGGGGAGCTGTTTTTT. Amino acid sequence: CASRVGQANTGELFF.

This clonotype was seen at least ten times. The chain is built from TRBV7-3 and TRBJ2-3, with 9 bases lining up with TRBD2. V was pared by 3 bases and J by 4 bases, with 5 bases of the junction left unmatched. The germline V gene encodes CDR1 SGHTA and CDR2 FQGTGA. The length of the CDR3 is 15 residues. The CDR3 bases are TGTGCCAGCAGCTTTCTAGCGGGGCGGTCAGATACGCAGTATTTT. It specifies CASSFLAGRSDTQYF.

In this sample, this clonotype turned up many times. The chain employs TRBV15 and TRBJ1-5; possible D gene TRBD1, 5 bases. This CDR3 has 18 amino acids. Trimming took off 1 base at V and 3 bases at J, with 19 bases between the two ends. Germline lookup yields CDR1 LNHNV and CDR2 YYDKDF (reference sequence). This chain's CDR3 is CATSRGPVGDGYNQPQHF. The CDR3 coding sequence is TGTGCCACCAGCAGAGGTCCGGTTGGGGACGGGTACAATCAGCCCCAGCATTTT.

This clonotype was found many times. V and J are TRBV29-1 and TRBJ2-1, with TRBD2 identical over 11 bases. Looked up from germline, CDR1 is SQVTM and CDR2 is ANQGSEA. The length of the CDR3 is 17 residues. Trimming removed 4 bases from V and 2 bases from J; junction bases left unmatched: 10. The CDR3 sequence is CSVAGTSGLVAYNEQFF. For the CDR3, the DNA is TGCAGCGTTGCGGGGACTAGCGGTTTAGTGGCCTACAATGAGCAGTTCTTC.

In this sample, this clonotype turned up many times. V and J are TRBV4-2 and TRBJ1-1, with D maybe TRBD1 (5 bases). V was trimmed by 2 bases and J by 1 base, leaving 11 bases between them. CDR1 and CDR2 from the germline V gene are LGHNA and YNFKEQ. The CDR3 runs to 15 residues. CDR3 bases: TGTGCCAGCAGCCAACGGGACTCTAGGAACACTGAAGCTTTCTTT. It encodes CASSQRDSRNTEAFF.

In this sample, this clonotype turned up a few times. V usage is TRBV20-1 and J usage is TRBJ2-1, with D possibly TRBD1 on 5 matching bases. V lost 0 bases and J 0 bases, leaving 15 bases between the germline ends. The CDR3 has 17 residues. Germline lookup yields CDR1 DFQATT and CDR2 SNEGSKA (reference sequence). The CDR3 region has the DNA TGCAGTGCTAGAGATCACTCCGACAGAAGCTCCTACAATGAGCAGTTCTTC. It specifies CSARDHSDRSSYNEQFF.

This clonotype was detected many times. The chain couples TRBV28 to TRBJ1-5; no clear D gene. CDR1 and CDR2 (germline): MDHEN, SYDVKM. The length of the CDR3 is 14 residues. V lost 5 bases, J lost 3 bases, and 11 bases lay in between. For the CDR3, the DNA is TGTGCCAGCAGTCCAACGGGGAACAATCAGCCCCAGCATTTT. Its protein product is CASSPTGNNQPQHF.

This clonotype was observed many times. The V gene is TRBV4-2, the J gene TRBJ2-1; D remains unclear. Trimming took off 0 bases at V and 0 bases at J, with 15 bases between the two ends. The V gene's germline CDR1 is LGHNA and CDR2 YNFKEQ. This CDR3 region has 18 residues. The CDR3 region has the DNA TGTGCCAGCAGCCAAGAGCCCCAGGACGCCAGCTCCTACAATGAGCAGTTCTTC. It specifies CASSQEPQDASSYNEQFF.

Of note for this clonotype: A read error may be the cause here, since a much bigger clone is one base away. The chain is built from TRBV9 and TRBJ2-3; the match to TRBD2 covers 10 bases. The CDR3 totals 15 residues. Germline V gene data show CDR1 as SGDLS and CDR2 as YYNGEE. Unmatched junction bases numbered 3, after V lost 0 bases and J lost 5 bases. The CDR3 reads CASSVEAGGLDTQYF. As DNA, the CDR3 is TGTGCCAGCAGCGTAGAAGCGGGGGGGCTAGATACGCAGTATTTT.